The rows below give T cell receptor beta chains drawn from one sample of a study of shared clonotypes between healthy human individuals. Method: immunoSEQ multiplex PCR; TCRdb's copy keeps in-frame clones and lacks some. This table has approximately 640,000 clones, 80% to 95% appearing once. Sequencing input: memory CD8+ T cells from PBMCs. These receptors were obtained from a man aged 18 to 30 in good health. Some clones in this sample may be carry-over from other donors' samples. CDR3s include the opening cysteine and the closing phenylalanine or tryptophan. The order of the fields is D gene, J gene, V gene, clone size, CDR3 protein, CDR3 DNA. D genes are given only for firm matches. A clone size is listed for some rows: how often the clone was seen (once, few, many), or a class if it is expanded.

d_call: -; j_call: TRBJ2-1; v_call: TRBV2; clone_size: -; cdr3_aa: CASSEAFSSSYNEQFF; cdr3_nt: TGTGCCAGCAGTGAAGCGTTCTCTAGCTCCTACAATGAGCAGTTCTTC
d_call: TRBD1; j_call: TRBJ2-7; v_call: TRBV7-3; clone_size: -; cdr3_aa: CASSLTAGGSYEQYF; cdr3_nt: TGTGCCAGCAGCTTAACGGCAGGGGGCTCCTACGAGCAGTACTTC
d_call: -; j_call: TRBJ2-1; v_call: TRBV19; clone_size: -; cdr3_aa: CASSIDPVSYNEQFF; cdr3_nt: TGTGCCAGTAGTATAGATCCAGTCTCCTACAATGAGCAGTTCTTC
d_call: TRBD2; j_call: TRBJ2-7; v_call: TRBV9; clone_size: -; cdr3_aa: CASSPGLAAYEQYF; cdr3_nt: TGTGCCAGCAGCCCGGGACTAGCGGCCTACGAGCAGTACTTC
d_call: -; j_call: TRBJ1-2; v_call: TRBV29-1; clone_size: once; cdr3_aa: CSVQAAFYGYTF; cdr3_nt: TGCAGCGTTCAGGCGGCCTTCTATGGCTACACCTTC
d_call: TRBD1; j_call: TRBJ2-7; v_call: TRBV7-9; clone_size: -; cdr3_aa: CASSPRQGADEQYF; cdr3_nt: TGTGCCAGCAGCCCAAGACAGGGGGCGGACGAGCAGTACTTC
d_call: -; j_call: TRBJ2-1; v_call: TRBV27; clone_size: -; cdr3_aa: CASSPVTPGRNEQFF; cdr3_nt: TGTGCCAGCAGTCCAGTAACCCCTGGGAGGAATGAGCAGTTCTTC
d_call: TRBD1; j_call: TRBJ1-3; v_call: TRBV4-1; clone_size: -; cdr3_aa: CASSPVFLTGVGNTIYF; cdr3_nt: TGCGCCAGCAGCCCCGTATTTCTGACAGGGGTCGGAAACACCATATATTTT
d_call: -; j_call: TRBJ2-7; v_call: TRBV29-1; clone_size: -; cdr3_aa: CSVVGLSSYEQYF; cdr3_nt: TGCAGCGTTGTGGGACTCAGCTCCTACGAGCAGTACTTC
d_call: TRBD2; j_call: TRBJ2-1; v_call: TRBV5-8; clone_size: -; cdr3_aa: CASSLLWRELAYNEQFF; cdr3_nt: TGTGCCAGCAGCTTGTTGTGGCGGGAGTTGGCCTACAATGAGCAGTTCTTC
d_call: -; j_call: TRBJ2-7; v_call: TRBV28; clone_size: -; cdr3_aa: CASSTPQGRGSYEQYF; cdr3_nt: TGTGCCAGCAGTACTCCTCAGGGGCGGGGCTCCTACGAGCAGTACTTC
d_call: TRBD2; j_call: TRBJ2-2; v_call: TRBV12-5; clone_size: -; cdr3_aa: CASGLNGGYTGELFF; cdr3_nt: TGTGCTAGTGGTTTGAACGGGGGGTACACCGGGGAGCTGTTTTTT
d_call: TRBD2; j_call: TRBJ2-1; v_call: TRBV4-2; clone_size: -; cdr3_aa: CASSQEGGRAGGPGHEQFF; cdr3_nt: TGTGCCAGCAGCCAAGAGGGGGGAAGAGCGGGAGGGCCAGGTCATGAGCAGTTCTTC
d_call: -; j_call: TRBJ2-1; v_call: TRBV7-2; clone_size: -; cdr3_aa: CASSLSPVEQFF; cdr3_nt: TGTGCCAGCAGCTTATCTCCGGTAGAGCAGTTCTTC
d_call: TRBD2; j_call: TRBJ2-1; v_call: TRBV28; clone_size: once; cdr3_aa: CASSSQRLAVVSIDEQFF; cdr3_nt: TGTGCCAGCAGTTCCCAACGACTAGCGGTGGTCTCTATCGATGAGCAGTTCTTC
d_call: TRBD2; j_call: TRBJ2-1; v_call: TRBV6-5; clone_size: -; cdr3_aa: CASSYGPSGNNEQFF; cdr3_nt: TGTGCCAGCAGTTACGGGCCTAGCGGAAACAATGAGCAGTTCTTC
d_call: -; j_call: TRBJ2-3; v_call: TRBV6-5; clone_size: -; cdr3_aa: CASSGQNIDTQYF; cdr3_nt: TGTGCCAGCAGCGGACAGAACATAGATACGCAGTATTTT
d_call: TRBD2; j_call: TRBJ2-7; v_call: TRBV9; clone_size: -; cdr3_aa: CASSVGTSGTYEQYF; cdr3_nt: TGTGCCAGCAGCGTCGGGACTAGCGGCACCTACGAGCAGTACTTC
d_call: TRBD1; j_call: TRBJ2-7; v_call: TRBV10-3; clone_size: -; cdr3_aa: CAISEATGTGSEQYF; cdr3_nt: TGTGCCATCAGTGAGGCCACCGGGACAGGCAGCGAGCAGTACTTC
d_call: -; j_call: TRBJ2-1; v_call: TRBV5-4; clone_size: few; cdr3_aa: CASSFGAASSYNEQFF; cdr3_nt: TGTGCCAGCAGCTTTGGGGCCGCCAGCTCCTACAATGAGCAGTTCTTC
d_call: -; j_call: TRBJ1-5; v_call: TRBV6-5; clone_size: -; cdr3_aa: CASSYSESNQPQHF; cdr3_nt: TGTGCCAGCAGTTACTCGGAGTCTAATCAGCCCCAGCATTTT
d_call: -; j_call: TRBJ1-4; v_call: TRBV4-1; clone_size: -; cdr3_aa: CASSQHRDEGEKLFF; cdr3_nt: TGCGCCAGCAGCCAACACAGGGATGAGGGTGAAAAACTGTTTTTT
d_call: -; j_call: TRBJ2-1; v_call: TRBV7-2; clone_size: -; cdr3_aa: CASTPRDLLPYEQFF; cdr3_nt: TGTGCCAGCACCCCGCGGGACCTTCTCCCCTATGAGCAGTTCTTC
d_call: TRBD1; j_call: TRBJ1-2; v_call: TRBV19; clone_size: few; cdr3_aa: CASSRDSGLDYGYTF; cdr3_nt: TGTGCCAGTTCACGGGACAGCGGTCTGGACTATGGCTACACCTTC
d_call: TRBD1; j_call: TRBJ2-2; v_call: TRBV27; clone_size: -; cdr3_aa: CASSILTAQGASMGELFF; cdr3_nt: TGTGCCAGCAGTATCTTAACGGCACAGGGGGCAAGTATGGGGGAGCTGTTTTTT
d_call: -; j_call: TRBJ2-1; v_call: TRBV7-2; clone_size: many; cdr3_aa: CASSAGLHNEQFF; cdr3_nt: TGTGCCAGCAGCGCGGGACTCCACAATGAGCAGTTCTTC
d_call: -; j_call: TRBJ1-4; v_call: TRBV27; clone_size: -; cdr3_aa: CASSGRLQLGEKLFF; cdr3_nt: TGTGCCAGCAGTGGGCGGTTACAACTCGGTGAAAAACTGTTTTTT
d_call: -; j_call: TRBJ2-7; v_call: TRBV6-5; clone_size: -; cdr3_aa: CASRRVSGSSYEQYF; cdr3_nt: TGTGCCAGCAGGAGGGTAAGCGGAAGCTCCTACGAGCAGTACTTC
d_call: TRBD1; j_call: TRBJ1-2; v_call: TRBV4-1; clone_size: -; cdr3_aa: CASSVTPEQGSIYGYTF; cdr3_nt: TGCGCCAGCAGCGTGACCCCGGAACAGGGGAGTATCTATGGCTACACCTTC
d_call: TRBD2; j_call: TRBJ2-7; v_call: TRBV29-1; clone_size: -; cdr3_aa: CSVWTAGVYEQYF; cdr3_nt: TGCAGCGTTTGGACAGCGGGGGTATACGAGCAGTACTTC
d_call: -; j_call: TRBJ2-7; v_call: TRBV6-1; clone_size: once; cdr3_aa: CASSEGLVYEQYF; cdr3_nt: TGTGCCAGCAGTGAAGGCCTAGTCTACGAGCAGTACTTC